The rows below give T cell receptor beta chains drawn from one sample of a study of blood T cell repertoires in COVID-19. Some clones are missing from TCRdb's copy, which holds only in-frame ones; the method was immunoSEQ multiplex PCR. The sample includes around 400,000 clones, roughly 86% of them seen just once. The sequencing sample was made of peripheral blood. The receptors derive from a woman aged 60-70 years with COVID-19, enrolled during active disease. Each CDR3 is given with its conserved first and last residue.

v_call	j_call	cdr3_aa
TRBV18	TRBJ2-7	CASSQQGGYEQYF
TRBV18	TRBJ2-5	CASSPQLGGQETQYF
TRBV3-1/TRBV3-2	TRBJ2-1	CASSQTGSEQFF
TRBV6-5	TRBJ1-4	CASSSRGWANEKLFF
TRBV5-4	TRBJ2-1	CASSWEAGRERYNEQFF
TRBV4-1	TRBJ1-4	CASSLQGQGVGKLFF
TRBV6-5	TRBJ2-2	CATKRGGTGELFF
TRBV6-1	TRBJ2-1	CASSGRAGETSSYNEQFF
TRBV27	TRBJ2-1	CASSLLGQISYEQFF
TRBV2	TRBJ1-2	CASSELNYGYTF
TRBV30	TRBJ1-3	CAWSVRGQGPGNTIYF
TRBV6-5	TRBJ2-7	CASRVDRGLGEQYF
TRBV19	TRBJ2-2	CASSRDANTGELFF
TRBV12-3/TRBV12-4	TRBJ1-6	CASSLQGDSPLHF
TRBV29-1	TRBJ1-2	CSVGAGIFYGYTF
TRBV3-1/TRBV3-2	TRBJ2-5	CASSQLAQETQYF
TRBV19	TRBJ1-1	CASSSPGQGALWTEAFF
TRBV5-4	TRBJ2-6	CASSFLGRSWAAGANVLTF
TRBV2	TRBJ1-1	CASSSVGVRTEAFF
TRBV19	TRBJ1-3	CASSVRARALTSSGNTIYF
TRBV9	TRBJ1-2	CASSVWDRAPKDGYTF
TRBV19	TRBJ2-1	CASQLQGYGQFF
TRBV27	TRBJ1-1	CASSRDRENTEAFF
TRBV7-2	TRBJ2-7	CASSLPREEPGEQYF
TRBV6-4	TRBJ2-1	CASSGRETSGGANEQFF
TRBV4-2	TRBJ1-2	CASSQPTDPGGGYTF
TRBV5-1	TRBJ2-5	CASSPGGGGQETQYF
TRBV6-5	TRBJ1-2	CASSYSKGAGYTF
TRBV5-6	TRBJ1-5	CASTTGFQPQHF
TRBV7-9	TRBJ1-1	CASILRGGTEAFF
TRBV2	TRBJ1-6	CASSESRGNSPLHF
TRBV30	TRBJ2-2	CAWSVLAGGNTGELFF
TRBV10-3	TRBJ2-2	CAISDRPGQGPGELFF
TRBV28	TRBJ2-7	CASILPRDEQYF
TRBV29-1	TRBJ1-1	CSGGGATEAFF
TRBV30	TRBJ1-3	CAWSVSSNTIYF